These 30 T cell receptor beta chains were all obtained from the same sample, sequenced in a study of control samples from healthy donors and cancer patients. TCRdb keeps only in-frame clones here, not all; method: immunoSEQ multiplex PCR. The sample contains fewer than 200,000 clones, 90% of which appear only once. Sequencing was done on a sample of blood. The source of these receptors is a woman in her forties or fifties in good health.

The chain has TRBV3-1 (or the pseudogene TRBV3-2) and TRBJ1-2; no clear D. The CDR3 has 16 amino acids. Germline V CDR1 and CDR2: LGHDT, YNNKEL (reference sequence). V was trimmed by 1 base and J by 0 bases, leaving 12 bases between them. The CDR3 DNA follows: TGTGCCAGCAGCCAAGGAGGAGGGAGAGCTAACTATGGCTACACCTTC. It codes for CASSQGGGRANYGYTF.

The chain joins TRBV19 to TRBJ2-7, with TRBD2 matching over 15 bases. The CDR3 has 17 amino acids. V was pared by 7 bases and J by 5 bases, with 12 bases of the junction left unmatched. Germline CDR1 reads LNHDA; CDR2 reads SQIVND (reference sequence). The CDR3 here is CASNRGTSGRLGDEQYF. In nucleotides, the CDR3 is TGTGCCAGTAATAGAGGGACTAGCGGGAGGCTAGGGGACGAGCAGTACTTC.

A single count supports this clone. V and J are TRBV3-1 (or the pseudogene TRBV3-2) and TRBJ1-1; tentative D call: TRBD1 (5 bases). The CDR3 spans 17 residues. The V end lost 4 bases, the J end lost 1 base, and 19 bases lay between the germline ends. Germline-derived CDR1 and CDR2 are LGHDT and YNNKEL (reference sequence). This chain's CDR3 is CASSPFWAGTPNTEAFF. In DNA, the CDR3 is TGTGCCAGCAGCCCCTTTTGGGCAGGGACCCCGAACACTGAAGCTTTCTTT.

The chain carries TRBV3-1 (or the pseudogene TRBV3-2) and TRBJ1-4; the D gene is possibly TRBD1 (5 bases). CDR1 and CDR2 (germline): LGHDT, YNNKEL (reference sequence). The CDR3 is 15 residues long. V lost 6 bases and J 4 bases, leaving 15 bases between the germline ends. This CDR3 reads CASSAGGAGNEKLFF. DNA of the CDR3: TGTGCCAGCAGTGCCGGGGGTGCGGGTAATGAAAAACTGTTTTTT.

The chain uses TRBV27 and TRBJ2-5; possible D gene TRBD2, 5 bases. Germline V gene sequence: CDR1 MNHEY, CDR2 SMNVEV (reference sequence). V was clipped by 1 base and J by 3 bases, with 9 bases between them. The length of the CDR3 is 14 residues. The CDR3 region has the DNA TGTGCCAGCAGTTTATTTGCTAGCAAAGAGACCCAGTACTTC. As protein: CASSLFASKETQYF.

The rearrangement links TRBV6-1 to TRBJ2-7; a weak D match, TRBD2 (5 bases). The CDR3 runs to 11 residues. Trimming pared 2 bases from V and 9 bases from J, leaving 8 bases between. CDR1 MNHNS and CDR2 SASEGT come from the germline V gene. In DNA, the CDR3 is TGTGCCAGCAGTGAACTGGCGGGGCAGTACTTC. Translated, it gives CASSELAGQYF.

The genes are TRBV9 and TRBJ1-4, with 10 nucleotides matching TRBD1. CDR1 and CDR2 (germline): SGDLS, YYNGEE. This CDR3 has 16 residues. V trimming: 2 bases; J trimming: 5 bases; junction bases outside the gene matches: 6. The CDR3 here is CASSVSGTGVNEKLFF. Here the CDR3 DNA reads TGTGCCAGCAGCGTGTCCGGGACAGGGGTAAATGAAAAACTGTTTTTT. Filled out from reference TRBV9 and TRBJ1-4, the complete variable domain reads DSGVTQTPKHLITATGQRVTLRCSPRSGDLSVYWYQQSLDQGLQFLIQYYNGEERAKGNILERFSAQQFPDLHSELNLSSLELGDSALYFCASSVSGTGVNEKLFFGSGTQLSVL.

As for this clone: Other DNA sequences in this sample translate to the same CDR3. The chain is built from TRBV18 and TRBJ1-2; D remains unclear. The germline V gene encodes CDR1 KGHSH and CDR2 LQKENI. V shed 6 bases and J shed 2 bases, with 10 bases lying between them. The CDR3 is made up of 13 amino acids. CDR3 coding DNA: TGTGCCAGCTCCCCGGACGGAAACTATGGCTACACCTTC. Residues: CASSPDGNYGYTF.

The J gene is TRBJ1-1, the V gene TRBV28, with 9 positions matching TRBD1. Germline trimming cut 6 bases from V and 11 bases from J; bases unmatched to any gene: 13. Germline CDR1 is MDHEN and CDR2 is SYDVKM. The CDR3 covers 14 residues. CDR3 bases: TGTGCCAGCAGCCCGACAGGGGGGGACAATTCGGCTTTCTTT. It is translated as CASSPTGGDNSAFF.

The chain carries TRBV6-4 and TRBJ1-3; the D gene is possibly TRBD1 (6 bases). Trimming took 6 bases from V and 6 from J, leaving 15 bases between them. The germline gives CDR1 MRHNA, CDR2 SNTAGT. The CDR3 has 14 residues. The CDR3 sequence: CASRAQGRENTIYF. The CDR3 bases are TGTGCCAGCAGAGCACAGGGCAGGGAAAACACCATATATTTT.

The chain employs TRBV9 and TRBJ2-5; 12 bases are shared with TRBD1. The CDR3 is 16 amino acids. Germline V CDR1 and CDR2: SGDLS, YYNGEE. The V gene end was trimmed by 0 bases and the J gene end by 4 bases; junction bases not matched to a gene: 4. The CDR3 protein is CASSVDSGQGAETQYF. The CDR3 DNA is TGTGCCAGCAGCGTAGACTCGGGACAGGGGGCAGAGACCCAGTACTTC.

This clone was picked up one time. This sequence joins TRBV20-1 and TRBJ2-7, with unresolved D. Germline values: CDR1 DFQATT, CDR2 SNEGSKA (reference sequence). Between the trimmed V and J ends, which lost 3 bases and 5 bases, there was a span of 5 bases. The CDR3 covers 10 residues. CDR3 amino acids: CSASKHEQYF. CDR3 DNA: TGCAGTGCTAGTAAGCACGAGCAGTACTTC.

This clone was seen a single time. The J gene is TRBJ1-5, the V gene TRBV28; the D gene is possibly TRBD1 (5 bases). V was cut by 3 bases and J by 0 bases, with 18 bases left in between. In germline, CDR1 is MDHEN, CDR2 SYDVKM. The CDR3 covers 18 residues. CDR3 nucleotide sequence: TGTGCCAGCAGTTTCAGGGTCGGGGACCTTTATAGCAATCAGCCCCAGCATTTT. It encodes CASSFRVGDLYSNQPQHF.

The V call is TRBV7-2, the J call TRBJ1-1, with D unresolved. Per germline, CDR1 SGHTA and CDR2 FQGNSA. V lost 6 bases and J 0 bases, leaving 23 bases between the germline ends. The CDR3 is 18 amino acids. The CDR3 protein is CASSWVAGMTLMNTEAFF. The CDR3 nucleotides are TGTGCCAGCAGTTGGGTCGCGGGGATGACGCTTATGAACACTGAAGCTTTCTTT.

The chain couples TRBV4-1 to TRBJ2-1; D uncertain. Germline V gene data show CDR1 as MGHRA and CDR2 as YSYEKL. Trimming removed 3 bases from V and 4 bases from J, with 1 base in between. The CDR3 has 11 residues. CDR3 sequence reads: CASSQYNEQFF. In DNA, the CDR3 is TGCGCCAGCAGCCAGTACAATGAGCAGTTCTTC.

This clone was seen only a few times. CDR3 sequence reads: CASSIRWYTEAFF. The DNA for the CDR3 is TGTGCCAGTAGTATTCGATGGTACACTGAAGCTTTCTTT. This chain uses TRBV19 with TRBJ1-1; D unresolved. Trimming shortened V by 3 bases and J by 3 bases, and 8 bases separated the two germline ends. The germline CDR1 and CDR2 sequences are LNHDA and SQIVND (reference sequence). The CDR3 totals 13 residues.

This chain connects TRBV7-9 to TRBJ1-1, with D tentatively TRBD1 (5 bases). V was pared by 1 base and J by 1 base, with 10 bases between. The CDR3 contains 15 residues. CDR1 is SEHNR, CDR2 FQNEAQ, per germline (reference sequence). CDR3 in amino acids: CASSLGDGRNTEAFF. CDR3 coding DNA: TGTGCCAGCAGCTTAGGGGACGGGAGGAACACTGAAGCTTTCTTT.

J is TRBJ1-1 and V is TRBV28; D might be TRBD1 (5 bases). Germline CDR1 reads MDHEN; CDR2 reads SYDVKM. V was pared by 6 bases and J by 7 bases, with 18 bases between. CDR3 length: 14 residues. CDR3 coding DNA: TGTGCCAGCAGGGCTCTAGCGACAGCCCGTGAAGCTTTCTTT. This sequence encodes CASRALATAREAFF.

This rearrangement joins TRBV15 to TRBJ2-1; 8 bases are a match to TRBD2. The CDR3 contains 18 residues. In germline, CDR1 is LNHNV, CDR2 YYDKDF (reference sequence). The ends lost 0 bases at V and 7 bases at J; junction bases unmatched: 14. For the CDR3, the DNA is TGTGCCACCAGCAGAGAGAGGTCCAGCGGGAGATTAATGAATGAGCAGTTCTTC. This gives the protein CATSRERSSGRLMNEQFF.

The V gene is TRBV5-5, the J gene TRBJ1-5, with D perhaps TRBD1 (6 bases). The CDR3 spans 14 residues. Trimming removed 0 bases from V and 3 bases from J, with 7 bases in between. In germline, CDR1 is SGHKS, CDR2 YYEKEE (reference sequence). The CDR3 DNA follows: TGTGCCAGCAGCTTGGTGGGGGCCAATCAGCCCCAGCATTTT. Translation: CASSLVGANQPQHF.

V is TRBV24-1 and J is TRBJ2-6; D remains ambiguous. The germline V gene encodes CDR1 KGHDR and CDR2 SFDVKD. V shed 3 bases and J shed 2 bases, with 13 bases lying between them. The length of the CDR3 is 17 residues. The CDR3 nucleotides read TGTGCCACCAGTGATCCCCGAGGTGGGACTGGGGCCAACGTCCTGACTTTC. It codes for CATSDPRGGTGANVLTF.

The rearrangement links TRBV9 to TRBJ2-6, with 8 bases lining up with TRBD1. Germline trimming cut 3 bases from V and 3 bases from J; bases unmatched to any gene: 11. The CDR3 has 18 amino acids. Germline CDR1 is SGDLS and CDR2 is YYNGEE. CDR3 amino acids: CASSAPGTGGLGANVLTF. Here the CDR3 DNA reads TGTGCCAGCAGCGCCCCGGGGACAGGAGGCCTTGGGGCCAACGTCCTGACTTTC. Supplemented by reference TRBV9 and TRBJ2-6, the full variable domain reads DSGVTQTPKHLITATGQRVTLRCSPRSGDLSVYWYQQSLDQGLQFLIQYYNGEERAKGNILERFSAQQFPDLHSELNLSSLELGDSALYFCASSAPGTGGLGANVLTFGAGSRLTVL.

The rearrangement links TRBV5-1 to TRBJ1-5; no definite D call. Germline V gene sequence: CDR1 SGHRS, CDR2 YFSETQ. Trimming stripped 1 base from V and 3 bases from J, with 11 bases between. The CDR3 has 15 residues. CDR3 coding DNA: TGCGCCAGCAGCTTGCTAGGGATACCCAATCAGCCCCAGCATTTT. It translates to CASSLLGIPNQPQHF.

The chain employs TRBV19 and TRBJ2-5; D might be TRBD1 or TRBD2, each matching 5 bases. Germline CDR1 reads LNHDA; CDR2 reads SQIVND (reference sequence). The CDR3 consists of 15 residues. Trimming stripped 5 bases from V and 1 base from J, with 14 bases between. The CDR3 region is CASSEGWASQETQYF. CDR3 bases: TGTGCCAGTAGTGAGGGGTGGGCATCCCAAGAGACCCAGTACTTC.

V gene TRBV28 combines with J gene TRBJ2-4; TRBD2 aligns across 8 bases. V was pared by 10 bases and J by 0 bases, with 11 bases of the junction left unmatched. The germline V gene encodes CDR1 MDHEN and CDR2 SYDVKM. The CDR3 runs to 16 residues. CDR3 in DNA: TGTGCCACCTTTGAGCGGGGGAGGAGAGCCAAAAACATTCAGTACTTC. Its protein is CATFERGRRAKNIQYF.

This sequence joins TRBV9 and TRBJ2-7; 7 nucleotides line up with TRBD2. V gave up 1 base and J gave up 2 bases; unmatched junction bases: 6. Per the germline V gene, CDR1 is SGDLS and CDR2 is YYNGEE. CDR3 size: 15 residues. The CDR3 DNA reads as TGTGCCAGCAGCGTATCAACTAGCGAAGCCTACGAGCAGTACTTC. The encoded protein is CASSVSTSEAYEQYF.

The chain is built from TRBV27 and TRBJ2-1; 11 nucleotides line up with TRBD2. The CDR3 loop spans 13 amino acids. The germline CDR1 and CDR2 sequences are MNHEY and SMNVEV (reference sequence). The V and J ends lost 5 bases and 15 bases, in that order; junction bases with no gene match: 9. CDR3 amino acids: CASSRASGRFRFF. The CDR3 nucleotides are TGTGCCAGCAGTCGAGCTAGCGGGAGGTTTAGGTTCTTC.

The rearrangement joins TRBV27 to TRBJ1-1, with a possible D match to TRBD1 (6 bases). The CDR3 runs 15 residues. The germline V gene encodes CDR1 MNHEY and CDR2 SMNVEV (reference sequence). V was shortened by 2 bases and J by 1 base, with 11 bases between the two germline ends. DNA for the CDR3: TGTGCCAGCAGTTTAAGTCACAGGGAGAACACTGAAGCTTTCTTT. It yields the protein CASSLSHRENTEAFF.

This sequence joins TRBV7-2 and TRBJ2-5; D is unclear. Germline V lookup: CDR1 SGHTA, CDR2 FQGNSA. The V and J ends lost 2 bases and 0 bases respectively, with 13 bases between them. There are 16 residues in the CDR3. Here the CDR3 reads CASSLSSRRYQETQYF. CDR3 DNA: TGTGCCAGCAGCTTATCGAGCAGACGTTACCAAGAGACCCAGTACTTC.

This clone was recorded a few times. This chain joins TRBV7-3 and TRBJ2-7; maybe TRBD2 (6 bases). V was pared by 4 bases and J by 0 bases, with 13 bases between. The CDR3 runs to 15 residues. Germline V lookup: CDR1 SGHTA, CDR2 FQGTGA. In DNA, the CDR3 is TGTGCCAGCAGCTCGGGGGTAGTTGGCTCCTACGAGCAGTACTTC. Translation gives CASSSGVVGSYEQYF.